One and the same sample provided the 2 T cell receptor beta chains below, sequenced in a study of blood T cell repertoires in COVID-19 (dated by TCRdb to 2018 to 2020). Receptor libraries were prepared by the immunoSEQ multiplex PCR assay. TCRdb re-hosts the immuneACCESS table, in-frame sequences only. Its copies lack some clones; in the studies checked, an unresolved V gene accounts for under half of them, and the cause for the rest is not known. This sample lists approximately 380,000 clones; approximately 81% were detected once. The leading ten clones occupy 3% to 4.5% of the sample. Sequencing was carried out using peripheral blood. The receptor set was obtained from a woman aged 18-29 years with acute or convalescent COVID-19.

The gene calls are TRBV28 and TRBJ2-3; D ambiguous. The CDR3 consists of 15 residues. Per germline, CDR1 MDHEN and CDR2 SYDVKM. V lost 3 bases and J lost 6, with 16 bases in between. CDR3 region: CASSFRVKLEDTQYF. The DNA for the CDR3 is TGTGCCAGCAGTTTCCGGGTAAAGCTGGAGGATACGCAGTATTTT.

V and J are TRBV29-1 and TRBJ2-3; 7 positions match TRBD1. Germline V CDR1 and CDR2: SQVTM, ANQGSEA. With 4 bases clipped from V and 1 base from J, the junction kept 5 bases outside the gene matches. CDR3 size: 14 residues. The CDR3 is CSVGQGGGTDTQYF. In nucleotides, the CDR3 is TGCAGCGTTGGACAGGGCGGAGGCACAGATACGCAGTATTTT.